The next 10 T cell receptor beta chains were all read from a single sample in a study of shared clonotypes between healthy human individuals. Some clones are missing from TCRdb's copy, which holds only in-frame ones; the method was immunoSEQ multiplex PCR. The sample has approximately 740,000 clones; around 74% are singletons. Source material: memory CD4+ T cells sorted from blood. Indicated subset: CD45RA-negative fraction. The receptors originated from a woman under 40 in good health.

V and J are TRBV10-3 and TRBJ2-1; the match to TRBD1 covers 8 bases. Germline V gives CDR1 ENHRY, CDR2 SYGVKD. V gave up 7 bases and J gave up 7 bases; unmatched junction bases: 6. The CDR3 totals 13 residues. The CDR3 reads CAITGTGANEQFF. The CDR3, as DNA: TGTGCCATCACTGGGACAGGTGCGAATGAGCAGTTCTTC.

This chain connects TRBV28 to TRBJ2-3; 9 bases are shared with TRBD1. Germline CDR1 reads MDHEN; CDR2 reads SYDVKM. CDR3 length equals 21 residues. Germline trimming cut 5 bases from V and 7 bases from J; bases unmatched to any gene: 28. The CDR3: CASSTQGQGGGRYRTDYTQYF. In DNA, the CDR3 is TGTGCCAGCAGTACCCAGGGACAGGGTGGTGGGAGATACAGGACCGATTATACGCAGTATTTT.

The genes are TRBV6-5 and TRBJ2-7; TRBD2 might be the D (6 bases). Trimming removed 7 bases at V and 4 bases at J, with 17 bases between. Germline V lookup: CDR1 MNHEY, CDR2 SVGAGI. CDR3 size: 14 residues. The CDR3 sequence: CASKLYGGDYEQYF. The CDR3 nucleotides read TGTGCCAGCAAGCTCTACGGGGGTGATTACGAGCAGTACTTC.

The chain is built from TRBV7-9 and TRBJ2-5, with 8 bases identical to TRBD2. V was clipped by 6 bases and J by 3 bases; unmatched bases: 9. The CDR3 covers 15 residues. Germline CDR1 is SEHNR and CDR2 is FQNEAQ (reference sequence). CDR3 in DNA: TGTGCCAGCAGACGTGGTACTAGCGGTGAAGAGACCCAGTACTTC. It translates to CASRRGTSGEETQYF.

The V gene is TRBV28, the J gene TRBJ1-3; D is undetermined. Germline loops: CDR1 MDHEN, CDR2 SYDVKM. The germline V and J ends were trimmed by 6 bases and 0 bases, with 15 bases remaining between them. CDR3 length equals 16 residues. The CDR3, as DNA: TGTGCCAGCAGGGGCGCGGACGCTAACTCTGGAAACACCATATATTTT. Translation: CASRGADANSGNTIYF. Looking up the rest from reference TRBV28 and TRBJ1-3 gives the full variable domain: DVKVTQSSRYLVKRTGEKVFLECVQDMDHENMFWYRQDPGLGLRLIYFSYDVKMKEKGDIPEGYSVSREKKERFSLILESASTNQTSMYLCASRGADANSGNTIYFGEGSWLTVV.

V is TRBV29-1 and J is TRBJ2-5; the D gene is possibly TRBD2 (7 bases). The CDR3 covers 14 residues. The V end lost 4 bases, the J end lost 11 bases, and 23 bases lay between the germline ends. Germline values: CDR1 SQVTM, CDR2 ANQGSEA. The CDR3 reads CSVGTDHSGGEQYF. In DNA, the CDR3 is TGCAGCGTTGGGACAGACCACTCGGGGGGTGAGCAGTACTTC.

The chain joins TRBV28 to TRBJ2-7, with D maybe TRBD2 (5 bases). V was clipped by 4 bases and J by 3 bases, with 10 bases between them. This CDR3 comprises 13 residues. Germline CDR1 MDHEN, CDR2 SYDVKM. The CDR3 coding sequence is TGTGCCAGCAGTTCCGGACTCGACTACGAGCAGTACTTC. It encodes CASSSGLDYEQYF.

Comments on this clone: The likely explanation is a read error, given a far larger clone one base away. The chain joins TRBV4-1 to TRBJ1-2, with D unresolved. The V end was cut by 4 bases, the J end by 4 bases, with 22 bases between. This CDR3 has 17 amino acids. Germline assignment: CDR1 MGHRA and CDR2 YSYEKL. DNA for the CDR3: TGCGCCAGCAGCCCCACAACCATGTTCTTACAACGCTATGGCTACACCTTC. Translating gives CASSPTTMFLQRYGYTF.

The chain employs TRBV6-4 and TRBJ2-3, with 8 bases aligning to TRBD2. Unmatched junction bases numbered 13, after V lost 4 bases and J lost 4 bases. Germline CDR1 and CDR2: MRHNA and SNTAGT. This CDR3 is built from 17 residues. The CDR3 nucleotides read TGTGCCAGCAGTGCCCCCTCTAGCGGGCCACAATCAGATACGCAGTATTTT. Protein product: CASSAPSSGPQSDTQYF.

The chain joins TRBV6-1 to TRBJ1-5; D possibly corresponds to TRBD1 (6 bases). Germline values: CDR1 MNHNS, CDR2 SASEGT. The V end was cut by 7 bases, the J end by 0 bases, with 7 bases between. The CDR3 length is 13 residues. The CDR3 DNA reads TGTGCCAGCACGGGACATAGCAATCAGCCCCAGCATTTT. Protein: CASTGHSNQPQHF.